This TCR beta chain comes out of a study of response to subunit inactivated influenza vaccine. Study conclusions and caveats: Authors proposed each seasonal influenza vaccination draws in few new T cells.

V lost 7 bases and J 7 bases, leaving 17 bases between the germline ends. This CDR3 spans 14 amino acids. This clonotype came up many times. Its antigen is currently unknown. Using its own MiXCR run on the RT-PCR reads, TCRdb lists one record per CDR3 protein. The table records around 760,000 distinct CDR3 sequences, about 15% of them present only once. The receptor comes from a man aged 50 to 59 who received an inactivated influenza vaccine. Source: PBMCs from blood, taken roughly 15 days before vaccination. The chain employs TRBV12-3 or TRBV12-4 and TRBJ2-1, with D unresolved. The CDR3 DNA reads as TGTGCCAGCACCATCGGACCGGTTGTAAATGAGCAGTTCTTC. It translates to CASTIGPVVNEQFF.